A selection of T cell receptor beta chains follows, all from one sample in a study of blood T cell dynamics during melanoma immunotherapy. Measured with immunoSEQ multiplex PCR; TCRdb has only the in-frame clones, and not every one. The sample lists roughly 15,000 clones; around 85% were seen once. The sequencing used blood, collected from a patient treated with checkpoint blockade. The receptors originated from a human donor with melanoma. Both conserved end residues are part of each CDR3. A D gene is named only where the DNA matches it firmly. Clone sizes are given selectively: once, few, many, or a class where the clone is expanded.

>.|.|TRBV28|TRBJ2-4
TGTGCCAGCAGTTCCCGAGGGGACCTCGCAACCAAAAACATTCAGTACTTC
CASSSRGDLATKNIQYF
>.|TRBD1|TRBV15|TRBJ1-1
TGTGCCACCAGCAGATCAACCTTCTTTACAGGGGAGGGGAACACTGAAGCTTTCTTT
CATSRSTFFTGEGNTEAFF
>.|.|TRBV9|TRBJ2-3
TGTGCCAGCTCCCAGCAGAGCACAGATACGCAGTATTTT
CASSQQSTDTQYF
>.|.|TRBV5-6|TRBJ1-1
TGTGCCAGCAGCACACCAGGGGTACCGGCCACTGAAGCTTTCTTT
CASSTPGVPATEAFF
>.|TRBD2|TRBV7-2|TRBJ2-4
TGTGCCAGCAGCGCTAGCGGGAGAGAATTAGCCAAAAACATTCAGTACTTC
CASSASGRELAKNIQYF
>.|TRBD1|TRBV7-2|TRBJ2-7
TGTGCCAGCAGCTCCTCCGGGACAGCGAAAACCTACGAGCAGTACTTC
CASSSSGTAKTYEQYF
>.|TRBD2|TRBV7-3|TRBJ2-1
TGTGCCAGCAGCTTAAGGGGTCCTAGCGGGAGTGAAAGCGGGCAGTTCTTC
CASSLRGPSGSESGQFF
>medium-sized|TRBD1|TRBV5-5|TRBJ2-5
TGTGCCAGCAGCCTCGGGACAGGGGTAGAGACCCAGTACTTC
CASSLGTGVETQYF
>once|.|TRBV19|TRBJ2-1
TGTGCCAGTAAGTGGGTAGGTGAGCAGTTCTTC
CASKWVGEQFF
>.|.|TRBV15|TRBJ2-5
TGTGCCACCAGCAGAGACCCAGGAGAAGAAGAGACCCAGTACTTC
CATSRDPGEEETQYF
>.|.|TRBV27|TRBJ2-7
TGTGCCAGCAGTTTATCCCCGGGGTACGAGCAGTACTTC
CASSLSPGYEQYF
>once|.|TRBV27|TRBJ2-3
TGTGCCAGCAGTTTAGCGAGGGTGGGGGATACGCAGTATTTT
CASSLARVGDTQYF
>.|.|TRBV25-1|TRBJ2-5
TGTGCCAGCAGTGACTCCCCGGTTTCCCAAGAGACCCAGTACTTC
CASSDSPVSQETQYF
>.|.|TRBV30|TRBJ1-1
TGTGCCTGGAGTGTATTCCCAGGGAACACTGAAGCTTTCTTT
CAWSVFPGNTEAFF
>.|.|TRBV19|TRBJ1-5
TGTGCCAGTAGTATAGGAAGGGCGGATCAGCCCCAGCATTTT
CASSIGRADQPQHF
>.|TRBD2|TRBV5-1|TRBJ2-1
TGCGCCAGCAGCTTGGCACTAGCGAGCTACAATGAGCAGTTCTTC
CASSLALASYNEQFF
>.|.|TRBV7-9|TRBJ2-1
TGTGCCAGCAGCTTTCTGATTGATGAGCAGTTCTTC
CASSFLIDEQFF
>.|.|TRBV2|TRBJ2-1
TGTGCCAGCAGAGGCTGGCAATACAATGAGCAGTTCTTC
CASRGWQYNEQFF
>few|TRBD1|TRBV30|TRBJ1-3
TGTGCCTTACAACTCCGGGACAGGGGACTTTCTGGAAACACCATATATTTT
CALQLRDRGLSGNTIYF
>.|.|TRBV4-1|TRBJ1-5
TGCGCCAGCAGCCACGTGAGCAATCAGCCCCAGCATTTT
CASSHVSNQPQHF
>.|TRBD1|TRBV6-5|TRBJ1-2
TGTGCCAGCAGTGGACAGGGGAGCTATGGCTACACCTTC
CASSGQGSYGYTF
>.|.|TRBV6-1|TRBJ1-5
TGTGCCAGCAGTACAGGGTACGATCAGCCCCAGCATTTT
CASSTGYDQPQHF
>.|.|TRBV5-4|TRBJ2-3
TGTGCCAGCAGCTTGGTGGGTGGAGGCAGGGATACGCAGTATTTT
CASSLVGGGRDTQYF
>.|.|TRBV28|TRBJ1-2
TGTGCCAGCAGTAGGGCGCGGACAGCCTATGGCTACACCTTC
CASSRARTAYGYTF
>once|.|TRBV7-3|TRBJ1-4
TGTGCCAGCAGCGCCAGCGGGGTGACTAATGAAAAACTGTTTTTT
CASSASGVTNEKLFF
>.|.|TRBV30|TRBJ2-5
TGTGCCTGGAATCGGGGGCTGGAGACCCAGTACTTC
CAWNRGLETQYF
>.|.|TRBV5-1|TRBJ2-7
TGCGCCAGCAGCTTCGGGACTGCACTCTACGAGCAGTACTTC
CASSFGTALYEQYF
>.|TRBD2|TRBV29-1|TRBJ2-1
TGCAGCGTTGATTTCCCTAGCGGGAGTCCGCAGTTCTTC
CSVDFPSGSPQFF
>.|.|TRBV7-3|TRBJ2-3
TGTGCCAGCAGCTCCTCCGGGGACCGCTTGCCCGGGACGCAGTATTTT
CASSSSGDRLPGTQYF
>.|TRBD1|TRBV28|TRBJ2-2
TGTGCCAGCAGCGGACAGGGATACACCGGGGAGCTGTTTTTT
CASSGQGYTGELFF
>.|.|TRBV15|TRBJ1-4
TGTGCCACCAGCAGGGACAAGCAAGAAGGAGAAAAACTGTTTTTT
CATSRDKQEGEKLFF
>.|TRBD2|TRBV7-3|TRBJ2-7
TGTGCCAGCAGCTTATTAAGCGGGAGCTACGAGCAGTACTTC
CASSLLSGSYEQYF
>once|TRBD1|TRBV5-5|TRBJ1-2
TGTGCCAGCAGCCACGGGCCCTCGACAGGGGCCTTATCCTATGGCTACACCTTC
CASSHGPSTGALSYGYTF
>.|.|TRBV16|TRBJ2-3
TGTGCCAGCAGCCAATCGTCAGGGAGAGATACGCAGTATTTT
CASSQSSGRDTQYF
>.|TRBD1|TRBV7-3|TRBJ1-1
TGTGCCAGCAGCTTACTTCAGGGGGTGAACACTGAAGCTTTCTTT
CASSLLQGVNTEAFF
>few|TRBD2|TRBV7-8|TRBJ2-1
TGTGCCAGCAGTTTCATAGCGGGAGTTGGTGAGCAGTTCTTC
CASSFIAGVGEQFF
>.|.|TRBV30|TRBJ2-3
TGTGCCTGGAGTGTTTCTAACAGCCCCACAGATACGCAGTATTTT
CAWSVSNSPTDTQYF
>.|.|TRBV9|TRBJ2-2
TGTGCCAGCAGAGAGGGGTGGGGACTGAACACCGGGGAGCTGTTTTTT
CASREGWGLNTGELFF
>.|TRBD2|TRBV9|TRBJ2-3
TGTGCCAGCAGGGGAGCGGGAGCACCCACAGATACGCAGTATTTT
CASRGAGAPTDTQYF
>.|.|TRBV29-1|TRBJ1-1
TGCAGCGGATCGAACCAGGTGAACACTGAAGCTTTCTTT
CSGSNQVNTEAFF
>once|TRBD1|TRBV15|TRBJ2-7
TGTGCCACCAGCAGAACTCGGGACAGGTATTACGAGCAGTACTTC
CATSRTRDRYYEQYF